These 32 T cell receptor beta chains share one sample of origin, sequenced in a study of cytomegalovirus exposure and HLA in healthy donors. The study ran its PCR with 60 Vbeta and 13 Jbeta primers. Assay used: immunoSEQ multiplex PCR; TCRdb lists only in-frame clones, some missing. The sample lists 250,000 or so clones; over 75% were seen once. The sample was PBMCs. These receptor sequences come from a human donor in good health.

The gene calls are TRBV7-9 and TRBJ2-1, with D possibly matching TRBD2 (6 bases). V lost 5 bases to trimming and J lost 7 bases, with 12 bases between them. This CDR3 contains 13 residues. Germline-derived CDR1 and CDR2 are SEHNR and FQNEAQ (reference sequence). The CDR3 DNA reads TGTGCCAGCAGCCTGGGACTTCAGAATGAGCAGTTCTTC. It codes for CASSLGLQNEQFF.

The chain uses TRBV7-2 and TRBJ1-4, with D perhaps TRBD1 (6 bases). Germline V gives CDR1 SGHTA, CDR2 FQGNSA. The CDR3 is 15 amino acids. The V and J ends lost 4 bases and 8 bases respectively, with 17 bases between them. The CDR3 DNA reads TGTGCCAGCAGCTCCCACGGGGTAGGGGGAGAAAAACTGTTTTTT. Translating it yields CASSSHGVGGEKLFF.

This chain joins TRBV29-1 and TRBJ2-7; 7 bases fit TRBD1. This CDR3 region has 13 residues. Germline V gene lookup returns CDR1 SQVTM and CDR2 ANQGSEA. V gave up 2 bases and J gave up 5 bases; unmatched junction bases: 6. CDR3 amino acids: CSVEPRTGHEQYF. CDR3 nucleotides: TGCAGCGTTGAACCCCGGACAGGTCACGAGCAGTACTTC.

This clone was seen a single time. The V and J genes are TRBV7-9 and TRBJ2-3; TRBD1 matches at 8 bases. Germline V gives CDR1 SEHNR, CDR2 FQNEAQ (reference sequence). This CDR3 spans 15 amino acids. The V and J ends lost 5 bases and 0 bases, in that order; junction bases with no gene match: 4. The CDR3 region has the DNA TGTGCCAGCAGCCCTCGGACAGGGAGCACAGATACGCAGTATTTT. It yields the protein CASSPRTGSTDTQYF.

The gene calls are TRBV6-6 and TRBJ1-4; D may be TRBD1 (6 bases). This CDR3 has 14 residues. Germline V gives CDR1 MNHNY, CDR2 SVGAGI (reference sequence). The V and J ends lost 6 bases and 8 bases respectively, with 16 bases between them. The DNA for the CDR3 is TGTGCCAGCAGCCGACAGGAGTCGTGGGAAAAACTGTTTTTT. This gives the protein CASSRQESWEKLFF.

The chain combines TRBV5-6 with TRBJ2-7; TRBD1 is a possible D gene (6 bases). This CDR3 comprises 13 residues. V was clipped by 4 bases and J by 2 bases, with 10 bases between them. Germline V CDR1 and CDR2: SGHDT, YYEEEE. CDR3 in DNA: TGTGCCAGCAGCCAGGGACACACCTACGAGCAGTACTTC. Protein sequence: CASSQGHTYEQYF.

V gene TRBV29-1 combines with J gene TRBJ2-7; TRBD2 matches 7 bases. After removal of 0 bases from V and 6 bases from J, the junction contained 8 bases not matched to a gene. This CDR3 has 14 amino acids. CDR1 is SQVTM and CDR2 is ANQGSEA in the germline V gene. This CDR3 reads CSVEDGGGSREQYF. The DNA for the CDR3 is TGCAGCGTTGAAGATGGCGGGGGATCTCGCGAGCAGTACTTC.

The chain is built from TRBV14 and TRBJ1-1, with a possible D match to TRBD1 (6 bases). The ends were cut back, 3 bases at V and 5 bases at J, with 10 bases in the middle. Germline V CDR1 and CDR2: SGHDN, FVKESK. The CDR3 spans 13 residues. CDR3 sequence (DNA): TGTGCCAGCAGCCAGAGGGGGTGGACTGAAGCTTTCTTT. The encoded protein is CASSQRGWTEAFF.

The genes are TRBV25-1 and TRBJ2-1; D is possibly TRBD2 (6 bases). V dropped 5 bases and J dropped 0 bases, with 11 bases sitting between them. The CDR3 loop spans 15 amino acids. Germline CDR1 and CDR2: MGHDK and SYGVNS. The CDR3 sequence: CASSRPGSSYNEQFF. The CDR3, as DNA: TGTGCCAGCAGTCGACCCGGGAGCTCCTACAATGAGCAGTTCTTC.

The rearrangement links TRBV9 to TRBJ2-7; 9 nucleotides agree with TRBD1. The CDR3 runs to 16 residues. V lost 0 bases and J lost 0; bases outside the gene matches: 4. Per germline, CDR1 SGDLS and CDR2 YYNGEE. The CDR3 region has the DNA TGTGCCAGCAGCGTAGCCGGGACAGGGAGCTCCTACGAGCAGTACTTC. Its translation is CASSVAGTGSSYEQYF.

CDR3 sequence: CASMGLESTDTQYF. The CDR3 DNA reads TGTGCCAGCATGGGGCTCGAGTCGACAGATACGCAGTATTTT. V is TRBV2 and J is TRBJ2-3; TRBD1 is a possible D gene (5 bases). There are 14 residues in the CDR3. CDR1 is SNHLY, CDR2 FYNNEI, per germline. V was shortened by 7 bases and J by 3 bases, with 14 bases between the two germline ends.

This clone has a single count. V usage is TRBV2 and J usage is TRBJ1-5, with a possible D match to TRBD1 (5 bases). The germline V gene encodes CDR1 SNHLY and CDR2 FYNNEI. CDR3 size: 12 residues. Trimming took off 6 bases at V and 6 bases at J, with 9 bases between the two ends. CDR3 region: CASRPQGQPQHF. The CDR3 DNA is TGTGCCAGCAGGCCCCAGGGTCAGCCCCAGCATTTT.

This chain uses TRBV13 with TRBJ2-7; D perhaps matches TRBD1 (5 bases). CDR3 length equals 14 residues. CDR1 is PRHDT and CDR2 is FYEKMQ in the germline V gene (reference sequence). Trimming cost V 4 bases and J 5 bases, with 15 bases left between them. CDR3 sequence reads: CASSSALRVDEQYF. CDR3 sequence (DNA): TGTGCCAGCAGCTCAGCCCTCAGGGTGGACGAGCAGTACTTC. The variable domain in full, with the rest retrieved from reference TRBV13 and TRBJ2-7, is AAGVIQSPRHLIKEKRETATLKCYPIPRHDTVYWYQQGPGQDPQFLISFYEKMQSDKGSIPDRFSAQQFSDYHSELNMSSLELGDSALYFCASSSALRVDEQYFGPGTRLTVT.

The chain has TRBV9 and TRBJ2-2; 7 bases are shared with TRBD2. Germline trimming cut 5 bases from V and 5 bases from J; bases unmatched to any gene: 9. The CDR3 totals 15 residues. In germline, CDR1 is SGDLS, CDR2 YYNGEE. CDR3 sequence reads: CASRIWRERTGELFF. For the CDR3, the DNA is TGTGCCAGCAGAATTTGGCGGGAGAGAACCGGGGAGCTGTTTTTT.

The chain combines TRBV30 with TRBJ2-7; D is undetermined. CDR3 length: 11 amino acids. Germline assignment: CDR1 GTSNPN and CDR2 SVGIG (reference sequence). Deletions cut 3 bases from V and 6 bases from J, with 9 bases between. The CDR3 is CAWRGPTEQYF. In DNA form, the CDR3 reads TGTGCCTGGAGGGGCCCCACCGAGCAGTACTTC. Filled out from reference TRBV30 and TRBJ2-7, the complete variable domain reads SQTIHQWPATLVQPVGSPLSLECTVEGTSNPNLYWYRQAAGRGLQLLFYSVGIGQISSEVPQNLSASRPQDRQFILSSKKLLLSDSGFYLCAWRGPTEQYFGPGTRLTVT.

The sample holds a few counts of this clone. CDR3 residues: CASSGSIRVGTHYGYTF. CDR3 sequence (DNA): TGTGCCAGCAGTGGTTCGATCAGGGTCGGGACACACTATGGCTACACCTTC. This rearrangement joins TRBV2 to TRBJ1-2; weak D call: TRBD1 (6 bases). The V and J ends lost 4 bases and 3 bases respectively, with 21 bases between them. The CDR3 has 17 amino acids. The germline gives CDR1 SNHLY, CDR2 FYNNEI.

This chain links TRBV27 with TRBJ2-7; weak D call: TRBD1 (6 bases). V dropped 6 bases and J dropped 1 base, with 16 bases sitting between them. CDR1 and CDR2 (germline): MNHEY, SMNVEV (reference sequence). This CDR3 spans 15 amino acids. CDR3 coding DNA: TGTGCCAGCAGCCCAAACCGGGACACGTCCTACGAGCAGTACTTC. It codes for CASSPNRDTSYEQYF.

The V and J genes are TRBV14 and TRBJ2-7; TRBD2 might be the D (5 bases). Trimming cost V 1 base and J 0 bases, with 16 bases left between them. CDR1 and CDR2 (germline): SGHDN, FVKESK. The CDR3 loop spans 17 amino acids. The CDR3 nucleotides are TGTGCCAGCAGCCAAGGTTTGTGGGAGCGGAGCTCCTACGAGCAGTACTTC. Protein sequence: CASSQGLWERSSYEQYF.

The CDR3 coding sequence is TGTGCCAGCAGCAGCGGGGGGGTTTACAATGAGCAGTTCTTC. As protein: CASSSGGVYNEQFF. The genes are TRBV27 and TRBJ2-1; 10 bases line up with TRBD2. CDR3 length: 14 residues. Germline assignment: CDR1 MNHEY and CDR2 SMNVEV (reference sequence). The ends lost 6 bases at V and 4 bases at J; junction bases unmatched: 3.

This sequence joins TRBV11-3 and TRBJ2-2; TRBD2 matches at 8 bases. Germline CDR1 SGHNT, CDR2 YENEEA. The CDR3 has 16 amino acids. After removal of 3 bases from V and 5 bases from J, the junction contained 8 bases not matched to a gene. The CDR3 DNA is TGTGCCAGCAGCTTCAACAGCGGGAGATTAACCGGGGAGCTGTTTTTT. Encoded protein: CASSFNSGRLTGELFF.

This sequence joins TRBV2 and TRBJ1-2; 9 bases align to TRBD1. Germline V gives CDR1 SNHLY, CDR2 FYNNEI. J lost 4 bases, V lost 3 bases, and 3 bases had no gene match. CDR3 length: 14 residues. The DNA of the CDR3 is TGTGCCAGCAGTGATAGACAGGGGGGCTATGGCTACACCTTC. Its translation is CASSDRQGGYGYTF.

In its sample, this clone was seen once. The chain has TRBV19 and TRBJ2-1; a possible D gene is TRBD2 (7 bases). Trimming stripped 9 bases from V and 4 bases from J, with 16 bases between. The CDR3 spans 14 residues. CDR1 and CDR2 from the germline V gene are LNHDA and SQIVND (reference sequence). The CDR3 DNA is TGTGCCAGGGAGGGGGGGAGGACATACAATGAGCAGTTCTTC. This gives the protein CAREGGRTYNEQFF.

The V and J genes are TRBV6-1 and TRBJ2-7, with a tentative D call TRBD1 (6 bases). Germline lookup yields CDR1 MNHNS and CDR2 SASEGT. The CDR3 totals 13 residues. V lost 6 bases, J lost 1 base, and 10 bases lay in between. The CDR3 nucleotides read TGTGCCAGCAGCTTGACAGGTTCCTACGAGCAGTACTTC. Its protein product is CASSLTGSYEQYF.

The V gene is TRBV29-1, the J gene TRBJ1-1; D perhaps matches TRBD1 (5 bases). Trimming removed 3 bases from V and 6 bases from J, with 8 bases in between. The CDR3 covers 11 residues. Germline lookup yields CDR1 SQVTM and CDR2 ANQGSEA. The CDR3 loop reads CSVDRAAEAFF. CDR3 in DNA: TGCAGCGTTGACAGGGCCGCTGAAGCTTTCTTT. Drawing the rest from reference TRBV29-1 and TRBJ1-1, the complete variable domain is SAVISQKPSRDICQRGTSLTIQCQVDSQVTMMFWYRQQPGQSLTLIATANQGSEATYESGFVIDKFPISRPNLTFSTLTVSNMSPEDSSIYLCSVDRAAEAFFGQGTRLTVV.

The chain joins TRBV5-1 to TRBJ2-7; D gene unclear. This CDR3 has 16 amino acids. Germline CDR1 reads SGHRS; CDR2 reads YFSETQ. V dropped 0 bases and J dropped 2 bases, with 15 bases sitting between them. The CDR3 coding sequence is TGCGCCAGCAGCTTGGCCGTGCTCCGGAGACCCTACGAGCAGTACTTC. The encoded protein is CASSLAVLRRPYEQYF.

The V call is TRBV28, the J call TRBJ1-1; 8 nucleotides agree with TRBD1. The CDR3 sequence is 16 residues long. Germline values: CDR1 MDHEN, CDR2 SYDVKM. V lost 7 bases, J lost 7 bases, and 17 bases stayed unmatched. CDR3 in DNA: TGTGCCAGCAACAAAATGCCGGGCAGGGGGCGCCTTGAAGCTTTCTTT. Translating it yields CASNKMPGRGRLEAFF. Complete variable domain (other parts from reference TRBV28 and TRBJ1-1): DVKVTQSSRYLVKRTGEKVFLECVQDMDHENMFWYRQDPGLGLRLIYFSYDVKMKEKGDIPEGYSVSREKKERFSLILESASTNQTSMYLCASNKMPGRGRLEAFFGQGTRLTVV.

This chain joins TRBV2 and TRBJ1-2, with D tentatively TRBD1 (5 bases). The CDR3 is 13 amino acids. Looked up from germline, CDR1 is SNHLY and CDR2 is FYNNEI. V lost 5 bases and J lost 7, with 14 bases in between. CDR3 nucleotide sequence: TGTGCCAGCAGTTTGCAGGGTCTTGGTGGCTACACCTTC. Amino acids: CASSLQGLGGYTF.

The CDR3 loop reads CASSPLRGATNEKLFF. The CDR3 DNA sequence: TGTGCCAGCAGCCCATTACGCGGTGCAACTAATGAAAAACTGTTTTTT. The V and J genes are TRBV11-2 and TRBJ1-4, with unresolved D. The V and J ends lost 5 bases and 0 bases respectively, with 13 bases between them. There are 16 residues in the CDR3. The germline gives CDR1 SGHAT, CDR2 FQNNGV.

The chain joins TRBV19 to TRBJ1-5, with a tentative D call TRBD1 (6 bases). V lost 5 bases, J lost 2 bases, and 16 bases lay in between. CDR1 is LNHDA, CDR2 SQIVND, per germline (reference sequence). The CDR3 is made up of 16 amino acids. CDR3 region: CASSPRGAPRNQPQHF. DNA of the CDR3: TGTGCCAGTAGTCCCCGGGGGGCGCCTCGCAATCAGCCCCAGCATTTT. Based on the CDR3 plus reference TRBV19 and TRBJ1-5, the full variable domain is DGGITQSPKYLFRKEGQNVTLSCEQNLNHDAMYWYRQDPGQGLRLIYYSQIVNDFQKGDIAEGYSVSREKKESFPLTVTSAQKNPTAFYLCASSPRGAPRNQPQHFGDGTRLSIL.

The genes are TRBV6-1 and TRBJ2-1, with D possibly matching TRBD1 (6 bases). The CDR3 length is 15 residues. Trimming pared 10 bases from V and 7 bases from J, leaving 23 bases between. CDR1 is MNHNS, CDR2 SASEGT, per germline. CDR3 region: CATLLRGKRDNEQFF. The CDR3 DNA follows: TGTGCCACCCTACTCAGGGGAAAACGGGATAATGAGCAGTTCTTC.

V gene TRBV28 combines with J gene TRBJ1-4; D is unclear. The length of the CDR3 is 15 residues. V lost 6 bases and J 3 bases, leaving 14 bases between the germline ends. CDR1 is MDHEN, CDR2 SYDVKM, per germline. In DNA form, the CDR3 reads TGTGCCAGCAGAAATGAAGGGAGGTCTAATGAAAAACTGTTTTTT. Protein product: CASRNEGRSNEKLFF.

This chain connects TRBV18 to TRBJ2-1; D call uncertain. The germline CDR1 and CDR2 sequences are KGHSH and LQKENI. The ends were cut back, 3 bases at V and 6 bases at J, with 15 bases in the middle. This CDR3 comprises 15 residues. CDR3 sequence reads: CASSPKNGRINEQFF. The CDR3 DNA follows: TGTGCCAGCTCACCTAAAAATGGGCGTATCAATGAGCAGTTCTTC.